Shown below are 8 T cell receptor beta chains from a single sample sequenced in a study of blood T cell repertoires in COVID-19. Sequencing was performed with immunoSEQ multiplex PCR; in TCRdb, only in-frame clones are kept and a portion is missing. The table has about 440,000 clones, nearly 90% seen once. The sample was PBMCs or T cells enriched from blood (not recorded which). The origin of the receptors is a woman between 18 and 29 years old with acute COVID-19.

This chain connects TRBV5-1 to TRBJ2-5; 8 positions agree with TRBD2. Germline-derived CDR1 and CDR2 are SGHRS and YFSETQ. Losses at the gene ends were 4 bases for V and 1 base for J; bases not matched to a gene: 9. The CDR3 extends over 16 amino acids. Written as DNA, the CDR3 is TGCGCCAGCAGCCCGAGCGCCGGGACTAGCCAAGAGACCCAGTACTTC. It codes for CASSPSAGTSQETQYF.

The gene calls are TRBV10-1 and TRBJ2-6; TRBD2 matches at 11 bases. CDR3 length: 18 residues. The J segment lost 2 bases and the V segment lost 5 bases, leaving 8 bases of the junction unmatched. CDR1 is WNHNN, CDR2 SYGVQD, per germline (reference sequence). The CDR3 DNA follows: TGCGCCAGCAGTAAGACTAGCGGGAAGCCCCCTGGGGCCAACGTCCTGACTTTC. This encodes CASSKTSGKPPGANVLTF.

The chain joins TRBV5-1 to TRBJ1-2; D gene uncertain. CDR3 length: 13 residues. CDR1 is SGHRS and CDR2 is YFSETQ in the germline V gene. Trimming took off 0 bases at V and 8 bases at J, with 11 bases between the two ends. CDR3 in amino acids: CASSLGAAGGYTF. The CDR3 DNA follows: TGCGCCAGCAGCTTGGGGGCTGCGGGAGGCTACACCTTC.

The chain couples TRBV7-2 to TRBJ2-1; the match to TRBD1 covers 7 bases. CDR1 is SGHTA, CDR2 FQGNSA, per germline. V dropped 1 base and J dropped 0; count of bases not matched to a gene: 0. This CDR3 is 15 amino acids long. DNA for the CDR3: TGTGCCAGCAGCTTAGACAGGGGCTCCTACAATGAGCAGTTCTTC. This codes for CASSLDRGSYNEQFF.

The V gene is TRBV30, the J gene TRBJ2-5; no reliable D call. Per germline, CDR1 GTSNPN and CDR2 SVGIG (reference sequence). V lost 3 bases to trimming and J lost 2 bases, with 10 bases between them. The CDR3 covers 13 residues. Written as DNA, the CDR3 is TGTGCCTGGAGCTATGAGTGGCAAGAGACCCAGTACTTC. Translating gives CAWSYEWQETQYF. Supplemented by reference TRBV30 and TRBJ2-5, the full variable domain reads SQTIHQWPATLVQPVGSPLSLECTVEGTSNPNLYWYRQAAGRGLQLLFYSVGIGQISSEVPQNLSASRPQDRQFILSSKKLLLSDSGFYLCAWSYEWQETQYFGPGTRLLVL.

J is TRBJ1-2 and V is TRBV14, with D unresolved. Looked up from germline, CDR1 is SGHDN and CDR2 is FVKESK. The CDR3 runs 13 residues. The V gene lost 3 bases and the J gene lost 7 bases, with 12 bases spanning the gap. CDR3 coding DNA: TGTGCCAGCAGCCAGTCTCGGAGCGGTGGCTACACCTTC. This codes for CASSQSRSGGYTF.

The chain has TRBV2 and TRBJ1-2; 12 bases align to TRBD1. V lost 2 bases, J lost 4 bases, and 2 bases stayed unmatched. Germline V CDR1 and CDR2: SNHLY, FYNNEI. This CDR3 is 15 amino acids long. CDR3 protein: CASSEWDRGLYGYTF. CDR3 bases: TGTGCCAGCAGTGAATGGGACAGGGGGCTCTATGGCTACACCTTC.

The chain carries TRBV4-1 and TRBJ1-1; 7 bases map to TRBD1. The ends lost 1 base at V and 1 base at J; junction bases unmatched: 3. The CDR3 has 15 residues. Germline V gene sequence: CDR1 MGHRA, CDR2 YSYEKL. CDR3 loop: CASSQGDRENTEAFF. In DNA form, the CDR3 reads TGCGCCAGCAGCCAAGGGGACAGAGAGAACACTGAAGCTTTCTTT.